A selection of T cell receptor beta chains follows, all from one sample in a study of ipilimumab plus nivolumab after autologous stem cell transplantation. TCRdb's table, derived via immunoSEQ multiplex PCR, lists solely in-frame clones and lacks some. The data contain under 2,500 clones, approximately 93% of them singletons. Source: PBMCs, taken in a trial of ipilimumab plus nivolumab as post-transplant consolidation. These receptors were collected from a male donor with primary mediastinal lymphoma. Each CDR3 is given with its conserved first and last residue.

V	J	CDR3
TRBV27	TRBJ2-1	CASSLSRGLNEQFF
TRBV28	TRBJ2-2	CASSQPAHTGELFF
TRBV19	TRBJ2-5	CASSYAGGFQETQYF
TRBV6-5	TRBJ2-5	CASSRDLQETQYF
TRBV5-1	TRBJ2-7	CASCLAWDRGHEQYF
TRBV4-2	TRBJ2-2	CASSPWNTGELFF
TRBV10-3	TRBJ1-1	CAISFQGPSEAFF
TRBV6-1	TRBJ1-5	CASSEGRQGNQPQHF
TRBV29-1	TRBJ1-1	CSVVKNTEAFF
TRBV5-1	TRBJ2-7	CASSLAGQKLAYEQYF
TRBV25-1	TRBJ2-5	CASSDGGPDRETQYF
TRBV27	TRBJ1-3	CASGPTGAGGNTIYF
TRBV11-2	TRBJ1-5	CASSLDPLQPQHF
TRBV29-1	TRBJ2-1	CSVELAGTGQFF
TRBV28	TRBJ1-5	CASSTTGNQPQHF
TRBV28	TRBJ1-4	CASSSDRRNEKLFF
TRBV7-6	TRBJ1-1	CASSYGESTEAFF
TRBV30	TRBJ1-5	CAWSLQGNQPQHF
TRBV15	TRBJ2-3	CATSRVGGGTDTQYF
TRBV10-2	TRBJ2-7	CASSGGSIYEQYF